A selection of T cell receptor beta chains follows, all from one sample in a study of T cell responses to AZD1222 COVID-19 vaccine. Data came from immunoSEQ multiplex PCR; TCRdb stores just in-frame clones and leaves some out. The sample includes 120,000 to 150,000 clones, around 90% of them seen just once. The sequencing used peripheral blood, collected 28 days after the second AZD1222 dose. Receptors originate from an adult who received the AZD1222 COVID-19 vaccine. Both conserved end residues are part of each CDR3. A D gene is named only where the DNA matches it firmly. For some rows the clone size is stated as once, few or many, or as a class when expanded; others skip it.

abundance	v_gene	j_gene	d_gene	CDR3aa	CDR3nt
NA	TRBV12-5	TRBJ1-5	NA	CASGLVIWEESNQPQHF	TGTGCTAGTGGTTTGGTAATTTGGGAGGAGAGCAATCAGCCCCAGCATTTT
NA	TRBV9	TRBJ2-5	NA	CASSVGAGRVQETQYF	TGTGCCAGCAGCGTAGGGGCAGGTAGGGTGCAAGAGACCCAGTACTTC
NA	TRBV6-1	TRBJ2-7	NA	CASSEGRGHEQYF	TGTGCCAGCAGTGAAGGCAGGGGACACGAGCAGTACTTC
NA	TRBV14	TRBJ1-1	TRBD1	CASSPLGTGALRNTEAFF	TGTGCCAGCAGCCCTCTCGGGACAGGGGCTTTGAGGAACACTGAAGCTTTCTTT
NA	TRBV18	TRBJ2-7	NA	CASSPLVRGAYEQYF	TGTGCCAGCTCACCCCTGGTGAGGGGGGCCTACGAGCAGTACTTC
NA	TRBV28	TRBJ1-5	TRBD1	CASSRNTGVGSPQHF	TGTGCCAGCAGTCGCAATACAGGGGTGGGATCGCCCCAGCATTTT
NA	TRBV2	TRBJ2-5	TRBD2	CASTKTSGRVETQYF	TGTGCCAGCACTAAGACTAGCGGGAGGGTGGAGACCCAGTACTTC
NA	TRBV7-2	TRBJ2-3	NA	CASSSWRQGGDTQYF	TGTGCCAGCAGCTCGTGGCGGCAGGGGGGGGATACGCAGTATTTT
once	TRBV5-1	TRBJ1-6	NA	CASSLGVNDSPLHF	TGCGCCAGCAGCTTAGGAGTTAACGATTCACCCCTCCACTTT
NA	TRBV3-1/TRBV3-2	TRBJ1-2	TRBD1	CASSRTGDGYTF	TGTGCCAGCAGCCGGACAGGGGACGGCTACACCTTC
once	TRBV30	TRBJ1-4	NA	CAWSWEGGEKLFF	TGTGCCTGGAGCTGGGAGGGAGGAGAAAAACTGTTTTTT
NA	TRBV18	TRBJ1-1	NA	CASSRASGILNTEAFF	TGTGCCAGCTCACGGGCCTCCGGGATATTGAACACTGAAGCTTTCTTT
NA	TRBV19	TRBJ2-7	NA	CASSISAAYEQYF	TGTGCCAGTAGTATATCGGCAGCTTACGAGCAGTACTTC
NA	TRBV6-4	TRBJ1-1	NA	CASSDGFMNTEAFF	TGTGCCAGCAGTGATGGATTCATGAACACTGAAGCTTTCTTT
NA	TRBV6-5	TRBJ1-6	TRBD1	CASSLGTGKLNSPLHF	TGTGCCAGCAGTTTAGGGACAGGGAAATTGAATTCACCCCTCCACTTT
NA	TRBV7-7	TRBJ1-1	NA	CASSSGLNTEAFF	TGTGCTAGCAGCTCCGGGTTAAACACTGAAGCTTTCTTT
NA	TRBV6-1	TRBJ2-5	NA	CASSEVYETQYF	TGTGCCAGCAGTGAAGTATATGAGACCCAGTACTTC
NA	TRBV5-1	TRBJ1-1	NA	CASSLDGQRDTEAFF	TGCGCCAGCAGCTTGGACGGCCAGAGGGACACTGAAGCTTTCTTT
NA	TRBV7-9	TRBJ2-7	TRBD1	CASSRGDRSPYEQYF	TGTGCCAGCAGCCGTGGGGACAGGTCACCCTACGAGCAGTACTTC
NA	TRBV5-1	TRBJ1-1	NA	CASRPQGPTNTEAFF	TGCGCCAGCCGACCCCAAGGACCAACTAACACTGAAGCTTTCTTT
NA	TRBV19	TRBJ2-2	NA	CATRDPNTGELFF	TGTGCCACTCGGGACCCGAACACCGGGGAGCTGTTTTTT
NA	TRBV5-8	TRBJ2-2	NA	CASSHTTESGELFF	TGTGCCAGCAGCCATACCACGGAATCCGGGGAGCTGTTTTTT
NA	TRBV6-5	TRBJ1-1	NA	CASSYSRHPTEAFF	TGTGCCAGCAGTTACTCGAGACATCCGACTGAAGCTTTCTTT
NA	TRBV5-4	TRBJ2-1	TRBD2	CASTPRGILAGVGEQFF	TGTGCCAGCACGCCAAGAGGTATTCTAGCGGGAGTCGGTGAGCAGTTCTTC
NA	TRBV6-5	TRBJ2-2	NA	CASRDTGRYTGELFF	TGTGCCAGCAGGGATACGGGGAGGTACACCGGGGAGCTGTTTTTT
once	TRBV6-5	TRBJ2-5	NA	CASRSALGETQYF	TGTGCCAGCCGAAGCGCTCTTGGGGAGACCCAGTACTTC
NA	TRBV9	TRBJ2-2	NA	CASSVRSELPGELFF	TGTGCCAGCAGCGTACGGTCTGAGCTCCCCGGGGAGCTGTTTTTT
NA	TRBV28	TRBJ1-2	NA	CASSRGRYGYTF	TGTGCCTCCTCCCGGGGGCGCTATGGCTACACCTTC
NA	TRBV5-1	TRBJ2-1	NA	CASSGSRGYNEQFF	TGCGCCAGCAGCGGGTCTAGAGGCTACAATGAGCAGTTCTTC
NA	TRBV5-1	TRBJ1-1	NA	CASSFGGGTEAFF	TGCGCCAGCAGCTTTGGGGGTGGCACTGAAGCTTTCTTT
NA	TRBV19	TRBJ1-5	NA	CASSRDPTSNQPQHF	TGTGCCAGTAGTAGGGACCCGACGAGCAATCAGCCCCAGCATTTT
NA	TRBV29-1	TRBJ1-1	NA	CSVEDHYRANTEAFF	TGCAGCGTTGAGGATCACTACAGGGCGAACACTGAAGCTTTCTTT